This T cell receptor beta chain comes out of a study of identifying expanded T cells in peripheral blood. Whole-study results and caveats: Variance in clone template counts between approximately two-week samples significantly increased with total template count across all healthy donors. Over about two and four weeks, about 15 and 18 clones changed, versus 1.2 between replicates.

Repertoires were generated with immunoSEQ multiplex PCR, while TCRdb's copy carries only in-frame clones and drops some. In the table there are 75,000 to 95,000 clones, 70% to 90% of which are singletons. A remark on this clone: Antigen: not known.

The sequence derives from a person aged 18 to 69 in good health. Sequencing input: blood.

This CDR3 is CASSRTSGGEYNEQFF. In DNA, the CDR3 is TGTGCCAGTAGTCGGACTAGCGGGGGTGAATACAATGAGCAGTTCTTC. The chain joins TRBV19 to TRBJ2-1; TRBD2 matches 13 bases. This CDR3 is 16 amino acids long. The trim removed 5 bases at V and 4 bases at J, leaving 5 bases unmatched. Germline values: CDR1 LNHDA, CDR2 SQIVND (reference sequence).